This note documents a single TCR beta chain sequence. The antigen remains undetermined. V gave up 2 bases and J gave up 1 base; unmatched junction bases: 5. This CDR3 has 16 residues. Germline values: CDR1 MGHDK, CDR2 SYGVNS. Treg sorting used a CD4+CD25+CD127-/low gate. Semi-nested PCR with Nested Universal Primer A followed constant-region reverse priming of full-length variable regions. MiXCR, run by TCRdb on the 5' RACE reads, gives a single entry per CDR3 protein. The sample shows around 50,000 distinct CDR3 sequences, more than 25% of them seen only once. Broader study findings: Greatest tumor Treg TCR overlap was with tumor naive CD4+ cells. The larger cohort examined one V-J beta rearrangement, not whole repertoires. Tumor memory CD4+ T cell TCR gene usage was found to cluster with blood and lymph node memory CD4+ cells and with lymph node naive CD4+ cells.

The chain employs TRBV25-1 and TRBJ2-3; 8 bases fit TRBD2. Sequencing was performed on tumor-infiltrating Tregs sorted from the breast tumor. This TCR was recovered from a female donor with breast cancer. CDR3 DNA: TGTGCCAGCAGTGAAGGAGCGGGAGAAGGCACAGATACGCAGTATTTT. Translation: CASSEGAGEGTDTQYF. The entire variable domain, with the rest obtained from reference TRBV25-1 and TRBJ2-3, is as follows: EADIYQTPRYLVIGTGKKITLECSQTMGHDKMYWYQQDPGMELHLIHYSYGVNSTEKGDLSSESTVSRIRTEHFPLTLESARPSHTSQYLCASSEGAGEGTDTQYFGPGTRLTVL.